This T cell receptor beta chain was sequenced during a study of blood T cell repertoires in COVID-19. The V segment lost 7 bases and the J segment 3 bases; nucleotides outside the gene matches: 16. In germline, CDR1 is SGHRS, CDR2 YFSETQ. This CDR3 has 18 residues. Libraries were prepared by immunoSEQ multiplex PCR; TCRdb keeps only in-frame clonotypes and omits some of them. Among just over 65,000 clones listed, roughly 88% were seen once. The sample consisted of peripheral blood. The receptor comes from a young man with acute or convalescent COVID-19. The genes are TRBV5-1 and TRBJ2-2, with 9 bases that match TRBD2. CDR3 in DNA: TGCGCCAGCCGAGGGCCCTCAGGCGGGAGGGCCGACACCGGGGAGCTGTTTTTT. Translated, it gives CASRGPSGGRADTGELFF.